This record concerns one T cell receptor (beta chain) sequence. This CDR3 has 14 residues. V lost 0 bases and J lost 6; bases outside the gene matches: 3. The germline gives CDR1 MDHEN, CDR2 SYDVKM. These data come from a study of shared clonotypes between healthy human individuals. Clones were sequenced by immunoSEQ multiplex PCR, and TCRdb holds only the in-frame ones, with some missing. The data contain hundreds of thousands of clones, approximately 71% of them singletons. Specimen: PBMCs. The TCR was taken from a middle-aged woman in good health. Some clones in this sample may be carry-over from other donors' samples. This chain joins TRBV28 and TRBJ2-7, with 9 bases fitting TRBD1. The CDR3 DNA sequence: TGTGCCAGCAGTTTATGGCGGACAGGGGTCGAGCAGTACTTC. This codes for CASSLWRTGVEQYF.